Sequencing of this T cell receptor (beta chain) was carried out in a study of long-term antiretroviral therapy in people with HIV. Until DNA extraction, the samples held between 1-10 million cryopreserved PBMC. At the survey level, the v3.0 immunoSEQ assay was run. Using immunoSEQ multiplex PCR, the repertoire was profiled, and TCRdb retains in-frame clones only, with some absent. The sample shows tens of thousands of clones, 84% of them seen only once. This clone was detected only once. The germline V gene encodes CDR1 SEHNR and CDR2 FQNEAQ (reference sequence). The V gene lost 4 bases and the J gene lost 3 bases, with 7 bases spanning the gap. The CDR3 loop spans 12 amino acids.

Sequenced here: unsorted PBMCs, sampled 0.5 years before starting antiretroviral therapy. This chain joins TRBV7-9 and TRBJ2-7, with D perhaps TRBD1 (6 bases). This TCR came from a man aged 40-49 years with HIV. CDR3 nucleotides: TGTGCCAGCAGCTCACAGGGCTACGAGCAGTACTTC. It specifies CASSSQGYEQYF.